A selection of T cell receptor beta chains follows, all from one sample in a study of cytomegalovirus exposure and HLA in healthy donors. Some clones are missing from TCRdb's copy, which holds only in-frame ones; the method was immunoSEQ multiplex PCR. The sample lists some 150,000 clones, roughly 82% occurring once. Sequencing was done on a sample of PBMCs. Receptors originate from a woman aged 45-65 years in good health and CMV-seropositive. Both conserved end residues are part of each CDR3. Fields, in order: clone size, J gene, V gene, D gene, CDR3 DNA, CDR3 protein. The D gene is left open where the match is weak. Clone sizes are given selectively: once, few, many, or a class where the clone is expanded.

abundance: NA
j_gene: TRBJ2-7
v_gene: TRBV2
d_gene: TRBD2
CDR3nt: TGTGCCAGCAGTGAATTGGGGGGGGTGGTCCGGCTGAAGGAGCAGTACTTC
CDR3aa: CASSELGGVVRLKEQYF

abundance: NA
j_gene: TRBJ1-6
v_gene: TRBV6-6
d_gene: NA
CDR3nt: TGTGCCAGCATGGAGGATAATTCACCCCTCCACTTT
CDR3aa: CASMEDNSPLHF

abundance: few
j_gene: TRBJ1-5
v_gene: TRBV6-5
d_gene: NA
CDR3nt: TGTGCCAGCAGTTCAAGCAGGGTGCATCAGCCCCAGCATTTT
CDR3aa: CASSSSRVHQPQHF

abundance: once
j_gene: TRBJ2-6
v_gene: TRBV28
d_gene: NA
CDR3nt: TGTGCCAGCAGTTTTTGGGGCGGTGGGGCCAACGTCCTGACTTTC
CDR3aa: CASSFWGGGANVLTF

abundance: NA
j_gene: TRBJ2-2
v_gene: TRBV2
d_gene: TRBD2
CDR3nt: TGTGCCAGCAGTAAGGGGAGGGTCGGGATCGGGGAGCTGTTTTTT
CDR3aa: CASSKGRVGIGELFF

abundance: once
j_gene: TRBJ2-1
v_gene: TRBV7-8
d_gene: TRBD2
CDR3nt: TGTGCCAGCAGGGATCTAGCGGGGCCATACTCCTACAATGAGCAGTTCTTC
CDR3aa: CASRDLAGPYSYNEQFF

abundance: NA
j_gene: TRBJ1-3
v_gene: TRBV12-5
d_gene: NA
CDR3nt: TGTGCTAGTGCCCCTCCGGGCCGAGGGAACACCATATATTTT
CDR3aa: CASAPPGRGNTIYF

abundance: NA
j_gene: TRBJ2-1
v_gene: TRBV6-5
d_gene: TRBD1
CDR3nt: TGTGCCAGCAGTTTGTCTCGGGACAGGGTTTCCAATGAGCAGTTCTTC
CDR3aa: CASSLSRDRVSNEQFF

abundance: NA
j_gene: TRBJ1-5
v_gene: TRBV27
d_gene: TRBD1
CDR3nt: TGTGCCAGCAGTTCTACAGGGGGCAATCAGCCCCAGCATTTT
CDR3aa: CASSSTGGNQPQHF

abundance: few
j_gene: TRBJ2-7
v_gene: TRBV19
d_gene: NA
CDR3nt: TGTGCCAGTAGTATCTCGGGCTCGGGGAACTACGAGCAGTACTTC
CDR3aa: CASSISGSGNYEQYF